The 18 T cell receptor beta chains below come from one sample, sequenced in a study of spatial heterogeneity in lung cancer. TCRdb processed the 5' RACE reads anew with MiXCR; each CDR3 protein has one entry. The sample consists of 4,000 or so distinct CDR3 sequences, more than 6.5% of them appearing once. Their specific antigens are unknown. Study outcomes and limitations: Within tumors, counts of expanded alpha and beta TCRs tracked tumor mutation counts.

The time point here: sample taken at primary tumor resection. This material consisted of lung tumor tissue, taken at surgery. Source of these receptors: a male donor with early-stage non-small cell lung cancer.

Concerning this clonotype itself: Since the library was made to target alpha chains, this beta chain is a stray read and its abundance is not meaningful. The chain uses TRBV28 and TRBJ1-1; D is unresolved. The CDR3 runs 13 residues. From germline, CDR1 is MDHEN and CDR2 SYDVKM. With 1 base removed from V and 3 bases from J, the gap between germline ends came to 6 bases. The CDR3 coding sequence is TGTGCCAGCAGTTTATCTACTTACACTGAAGCTTTCTTT. It codes for CASSLSTYTEAFF.

Ten or more counts support this clonotype. As an off-target read in a library built for alpha chains, this beta chain has a frequency of little significance. This chain uses TRBV7-6 with TRBJ2-3; D gene uncertain. CDR3 length: 14 residues. Between the trimmed V and J ends, which lost 1 base and 2 bases, there was a span of 7 bases. Per germline, CDR1 SGHVS and CDR2 FNYEAQ. This CDR3 is CASSLVEYTDTQYF. The CDR3, as DNA: TGTGCCAGCAGCTTAGTTGAGTACACAGATACGCAGTATTTT.

Remarks on this clonotype: For a library built for alpha chains, this beta chain is a stray read; little rests on its size. The rearrangement uses TRBV5-5 and TRBJ2-2, with 7 bases aligning to TRBD1. CDR3 size: 17 residues. The ends lost 4 bases at V and 1 base at J; junction bases unmatched: 10. Germline V lookup: CDR1 SGHKS, CDR2 YYEKEE (reference sequence). The CDR3 region is CASSKYTGALNTGELFF. As DNA, the CDR3 is TGTGCCAGCAGCAAGTATACAGGGGCACTGAACACCGGGGAGCTGTTTTTT.

There are many counts of this clonotype. This beta chain is off target for a library built for alpha chains, so its abundance means little. This chain connects TRBV2 to TRBJ1-6, with a weak D call TRBD1 (5 bases). Germline V gives CDR1 SNHLY, CDR2 FYNNEI. The CDR3 sequence is 14 residues long. Between the trimmed V and J ends, which lost 7 bases and 8 bases, there was a span of 15 bases. The CDR3: CASNTRDGDSPLHF. CDR3 nucleotides: TGTGCCAGCAACACGCGGGACGGTGATTCACCCCTCCACTTT.

This clonotype was seen ten or more times. Since the library was made to target alpha chains, this beta chain is a stray read and its abundance is not meaningful. The V call is TRBV7-9, the J call TRBJ2-5; either TRBD1 or TRBD2 may fit D (5 bases each). Germline CDR1 and CDR2: SEHNR and FQNEAQ (reference sequence). This CDR3 region has 16 residues. Between the trimmed V and J ends, which lost 5 bases and 2 bases, there was a span of 18 bases. CDR3 nucleotide sequence: TGTGCCAGCAGCCTGGCGATTCCGGGACCTCAAGAGACCCAGTACTTC. Amino acid sequence: CASSLAIPGPQETQYF.

This clonotype is labeled medium-sized (0.01 to 0.1%). The library was built for alpha chains, so this beta chain is an off-target read and its size means little. This rearrangement joins TRBV30 to TRBJ2-2, with TRBD1 matching 7 bases. There are 14 residues in the CDR3. V shed 2 bases and J 6 bases; nucleotides not matched to a gene: 6. Germline V lookup: CDR1 GTSNPN, CDR2 SVGIG (reference sequence). CDR3 DNA sequence: TGTGCCTGGAGTTCCCCGACAGGGTCCGGGGAGCTGTTTTTT. Residues: CAWSSPTGSGELFF.

This clonotype was seen many times. This beta chain came through as a stray read in a library set up for alpha chains, and its size says little. The chain couples TRBV20-1 to TRBJ2-1; 11 nucleotides line up with TRBD2. Losses at the gene ends were 6 bases for V and 8 bases for J; bases not matched to a gene: 9. The CDR3 runs 14 residues. Germline V gives CDR1 DFQATT, CDR2 SNEGSKA (reference sequence). CDR3 region: CSAVSGGAADEQFF. For the CDR3, the DNA is TGCAGTGCGGTTAGCGGGGGGGCCGCGGATGAGCAGTTCTTC.

This clonotype is medium-sized. Found in a library prepared for alpha chains, this beta chain is an off-target read, and its abundance has little meaning. The CDR3 sequence is CASSGQIYNEQFF. The CDR3 DNA sequence: TGTGCCAGCAGCGGACAGATCTACAATGAGCAGTTCTTC. The chain recombines TRBV7-8 with TRBJ2-1, with a possible D match to TRBD1 (6 bases). This CDR3 comprises 13 residues. V shed 5 bases and J shed 3 bases, with 8 bases lying between them. Per germline, CDR1 SGHVS and CDR2 FQNEAQ.

This clonotype is labeled medium-sized. The library was prepared for alpha chains; this beta chain is a stray read, so its frequency means little. The V call is TRBV6-5, the J call TRBJ2-7, with D perhaps given as TRBD1 or TRBD2 (5 bases each). V lost 6 bases, J lost 3 bases, and 21 bases lay in between. The CDR3 loop spans 16 amino acids. The germline V gene has CDR1 MNHEY and CDR2 SVGAGI. As DNA, the CDR3 is TGTGCCAGCAGCCCCCGGGACGCCGCGTCCCACTACGAGCAGTACTTC. Protein product: CASSPRDAASHYEQYF.

Turning to this clonotype: As an off-target read in a library built for alpha chains, this beta chain has a frequency of little significance. The gene calls are TRBV3-1 and TRBJ1-1, with unresolved D. The CDR3 sequence is 13 residues long. The germline gives CDR1 LGHDT, CDR2 YNNKEL (reference sequence). With 5 bases removed from V and 1 base from J, the gap between germline ends came to 8 bases. Here the CDR3 reads CASSSQENTEAFF. The CDR3 DNA follows: TGTGCCAGCAGCTCGCAGGAGAACACTGAAGCTTTCTTT.

In this sample, this clonotype is medium-sized. The junction departs from the called germline gene at one end, perhaps through a read error. Little can be read into the size of this beta chain, an off-target read in a library designed for alpha chains. The V and J genes are TRBV19 and TRBJ2-2; D gene uncertain. CDR1 and CDR2 (germline): LNHDA, SQIVND (reference sequence). The CDR3 covers 14 residues. For the CDR3, the DNA is TGTGCAAGTAGAGTGATAGCGAACACCGGGGAGCTGTTTTTT. This sequence encodes CASRVIANTGELFF.

Within the sample, this clonotype is medium-sized. This beta chain is an off-target read within a library intended for alpha chains, so its frequency means little. The chain combines TRBV19 with TRBJ1-5; TRBD1 might be the D (6 bases). This CDR3 contains 14 residues. Looked up from germline, CDR1 is LNHDA and CDR2 is SQIVND (reference sequence). The V gene lost 10 bases and the J gene lost 9 bases, with 22 bases spanning the gap. The CDR3 DNA sequence: TGTGCCACAGACACGGGACGGGACATTCGGCCCCAGCATTTT. This encodes CATDTGRDIRPQHF.

This clonotype is deemed medium-sized (0.01 to 0.1%). Being off target in a library aimed at alpha chains, this beta chain has a size of little meaning. The chain links TRBV25-1 to TRBJ2-3; TRBD1 agrees at 9 bases. The trim removed 1 base at V and 6 bases at J, leaving 8 bases unmatched. CDR1 and CDR2 from the germline V gene are MGHDK and SYGVNS. CDR3 length: 16 residues. The CDR3 sequence is CASSEWGQGRRDTQYF. The CDR3, as DNA: TGTGCCAGCAGTGAATGGGGACAGGGCCGTAGGGATACGCAGTATTTT.

This clonotype was found many times. Since the library was made to target alpha chains, this beta chain is a stray read and its abundance is not meaningful. The chain joins TRBV20-1 to TRBJ2-3; D remains unclear. The germline CDR1 and CDR2 sequences are DFQATT and SNEGSKA (reference sequence). The CDR3 spans 11 residues. Trimming took 2 bases from V and 10 from J, leaving 10 bases between them. The CDR3 sequence is CSARPGRAQYF. The CDR3 DNA sequence: TGCAGTGCTAGACCAGGAAGGGCGCAGTATTTT.

This clonotype showed up just a few times. This beta chain lies outside the target of a library built for alpha chains; its clone size means little. The chain is built from TRBV30 and TRBJ2-1; perhaps TRBD2 as D (7 bases). The V end lost 3 bases, the J end lost 7 bases, and 19 bases lay between the germline ends. Germline values: CDR1 GTSNPN, CDR2 SVGIG (reference sequence). The CDR3 spans 15 residues. The CDR3 region is CAWRVPGGGGNEQFF. As DNA, the CDR3 is TGTGCCTGGAGAGTCCCGGGGGGCGGTGGAAATGAGCAGTTCTTC.

This clonotype was detected ten times or more. This beta chain appears as a stray read in a library generated for alpha chains; its size is not informative. The chain couples TRBV12-3 or TRBV12-4 to TRBJ1-2; D ambiguous. This CDR3 spans 16 amino acids. Trimming pared 3 bases from V and 4 bases from J, leaving 18 bases between. CDR3 nucleotides: TGTGCCAGCAGTTTGGGCGGAATGGGGTCAGGCTATGGCTACACCTTC. Translation: CASSLGGMGSGYGYTF.

This clonotype was observed at least ten times. This beta chain slipped into a library made for alpha chains as a stray read, so its size is not meaningful. The chain has TRBV6-1 and TRBJ1-1; D uncertain. Trimming took 2 bases from V and 0 from J, leaving 13 bases between them. The CDR3 consists of 16 residues. Germline loops: CDR1 MNHNS, CDR2 SASEGT. CDR3 sequence reads: CASSERRWTLNTEAFF. Written as DNA, the CDR3 is TGTGCCAGCAGTGAAAGACGGTGGACTCTGAACACTGAAGCTTTCTTT.

This clonotype is medium-sized by share. A library made for alpha chains picked up this beta chain off target, so its size means little. The V call is TRBV7-2, the J call TRBJ2-1, with 11 nucleotides matching TRBD2. CDR1 is SGHTA and CDR2 is FQGNSA in the germline V gene. Losses at the gene ends were 5 bases for V and 15 bases for J; bases not matched to a gene: 6. The CDR3 contains 12 residues. Here the CDR3 DNA reads TGTGCCAGCAGCCCCACTAGCGGGAGAACGTTCTTC. Translating it yields CASSPTSGRTFF. The complete variable domain, with remaining parts taken from reference TRBV7-2 and TRBJ2-1, reads GAGVSQSPSNKVTEKGKDVELRCDPISGHTALYWYRQSLGQGLEFLIYFQGNSAPDKSGLPSDRFSAERTGGSVSTLTIQRTQQEDSAVYLCASSPTSGRTFFGPGTRLTVL.